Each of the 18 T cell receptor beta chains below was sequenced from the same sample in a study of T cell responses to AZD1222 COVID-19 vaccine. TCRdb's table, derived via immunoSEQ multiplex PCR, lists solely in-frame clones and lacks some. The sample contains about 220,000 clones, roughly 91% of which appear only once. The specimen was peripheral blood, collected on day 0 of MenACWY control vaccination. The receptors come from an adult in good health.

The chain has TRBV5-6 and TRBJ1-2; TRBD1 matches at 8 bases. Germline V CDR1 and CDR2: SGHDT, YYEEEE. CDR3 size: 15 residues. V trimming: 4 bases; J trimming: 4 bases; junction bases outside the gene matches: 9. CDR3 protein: CASSPGQGAPYGYTF. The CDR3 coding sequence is TGTGCCAGCAGCCCCGGACAGGGAGCCCCCTATGGCTACACCTTC.

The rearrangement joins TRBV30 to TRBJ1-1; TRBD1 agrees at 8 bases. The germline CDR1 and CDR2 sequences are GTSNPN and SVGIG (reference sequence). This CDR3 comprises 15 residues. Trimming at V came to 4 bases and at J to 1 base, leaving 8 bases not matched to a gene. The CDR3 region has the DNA TGTGCCTGGACCATTACGACAGGGGCGAACACTGAAGCTTTCTTT. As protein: CAWTITTGANTEAFF.

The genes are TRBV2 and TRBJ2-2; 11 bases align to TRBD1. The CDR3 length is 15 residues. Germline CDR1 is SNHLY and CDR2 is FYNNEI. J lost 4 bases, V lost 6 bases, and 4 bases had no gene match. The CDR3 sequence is CASRTGTGGTGELFF. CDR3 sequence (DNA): TGTGCCAGCAGGACCGGGACAGGGGGCACCGGGGAGCTGTTTTTT.

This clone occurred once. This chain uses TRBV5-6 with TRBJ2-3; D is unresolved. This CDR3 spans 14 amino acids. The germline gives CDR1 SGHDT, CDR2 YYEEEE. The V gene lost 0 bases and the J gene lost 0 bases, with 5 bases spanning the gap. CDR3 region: CASSLAGSTDTQYF. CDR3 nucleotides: TGTGCCAGCAGCTTGGCTGGCAGCACAGATACGCAGTATTTT. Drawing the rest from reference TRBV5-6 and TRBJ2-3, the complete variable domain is DAGVTQSPTHLIKTRGQQVTLRCSPKSGHDTVSWYQQALGQGPQFIFQYYEEEERQRGNFPDRFSGHQFPNYSSELNVNALLLGDSALYLCASSLAGSTDTQYFGPGTRLTVL.

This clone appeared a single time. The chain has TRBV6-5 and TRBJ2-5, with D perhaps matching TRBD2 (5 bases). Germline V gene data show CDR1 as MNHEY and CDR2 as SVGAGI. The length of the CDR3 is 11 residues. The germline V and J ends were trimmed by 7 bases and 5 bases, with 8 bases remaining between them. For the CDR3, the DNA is TGTGCCAGCAAACGGGATGAGACCCAGTACTTC. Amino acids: CASKRDETQYF.

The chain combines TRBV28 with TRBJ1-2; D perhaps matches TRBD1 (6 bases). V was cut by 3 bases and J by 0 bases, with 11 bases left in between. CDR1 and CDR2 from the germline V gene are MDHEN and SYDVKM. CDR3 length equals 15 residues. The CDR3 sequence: CASSFQGLPNYGYTF. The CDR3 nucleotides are TGTGCCAGCAGTTTCCAGGGGCTACCTAACTATGGCTACACCTTC.

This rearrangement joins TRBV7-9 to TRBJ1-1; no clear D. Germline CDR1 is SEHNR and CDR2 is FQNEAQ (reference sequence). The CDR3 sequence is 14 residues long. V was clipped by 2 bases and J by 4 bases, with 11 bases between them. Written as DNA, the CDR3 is TGTGCCAGCAGCTTACAGGATGTAAGCACTGAAGCTTTCTTT. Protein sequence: CASSLQDVSTEAFF. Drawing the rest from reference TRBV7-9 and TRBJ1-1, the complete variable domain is DTGVSQNPRHKITKRGQNVTFRCDPISEHNRLYWYRQTLGQGPEFLTYFQNEAQLEKSRLLSDRFSAERPKGSFSTLEIQRTEQGDSAMYLCASSLQDVSTEAFFGQGTRLTVV.

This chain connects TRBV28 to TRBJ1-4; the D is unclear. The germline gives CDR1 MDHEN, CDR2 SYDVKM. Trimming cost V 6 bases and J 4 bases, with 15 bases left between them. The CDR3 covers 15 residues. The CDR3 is CASRPAGRINEKLFF. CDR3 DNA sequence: TGTGCCAGCAGGCCAGCCGGGAGAATTAATGAAAAACTGTTTTTT.

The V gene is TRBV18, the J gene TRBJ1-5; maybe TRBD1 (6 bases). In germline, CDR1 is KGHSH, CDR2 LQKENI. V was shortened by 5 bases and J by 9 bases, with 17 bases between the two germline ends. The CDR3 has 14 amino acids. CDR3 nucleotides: TGTGCCAGCTCATCACAGGGAGAGGTGGCGCCCCAGCATTTT. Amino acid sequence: CASSSQGEVAPQHF.

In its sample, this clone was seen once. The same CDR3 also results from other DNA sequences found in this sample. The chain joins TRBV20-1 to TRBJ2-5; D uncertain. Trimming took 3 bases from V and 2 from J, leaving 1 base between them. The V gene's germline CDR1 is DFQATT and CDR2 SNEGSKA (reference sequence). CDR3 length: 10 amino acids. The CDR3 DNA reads TGCAGTGCTAGGCAAGAGACCCAGTACTTC. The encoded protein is CSARQETQYF.

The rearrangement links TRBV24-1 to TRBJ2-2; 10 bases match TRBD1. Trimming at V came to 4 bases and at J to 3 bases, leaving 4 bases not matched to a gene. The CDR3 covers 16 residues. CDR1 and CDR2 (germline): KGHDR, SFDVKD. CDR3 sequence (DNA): TGTGCCACCAGTGAAGGCGGGACAGGGGACACCGGGGAGCTGTTTTTT. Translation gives CATSEGGTGDTGELFF.

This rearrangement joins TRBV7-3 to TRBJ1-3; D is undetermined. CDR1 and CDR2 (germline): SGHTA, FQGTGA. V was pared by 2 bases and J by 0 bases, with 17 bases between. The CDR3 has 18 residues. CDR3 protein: CASSLVGPPNYSGNTIYF. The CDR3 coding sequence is TGTGCCAGCAGCTTAGTCGGCCCACCTAACTACTCTGGAAACACCATATATTTT.

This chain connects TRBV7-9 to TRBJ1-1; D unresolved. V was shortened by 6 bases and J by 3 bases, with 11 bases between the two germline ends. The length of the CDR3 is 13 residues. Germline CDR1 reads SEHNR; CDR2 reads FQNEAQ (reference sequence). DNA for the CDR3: TGTGCCAGCAGGGGATGGGAGGACACTGAAGCTTTCTTT. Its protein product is CASRGWEDTEAFF.

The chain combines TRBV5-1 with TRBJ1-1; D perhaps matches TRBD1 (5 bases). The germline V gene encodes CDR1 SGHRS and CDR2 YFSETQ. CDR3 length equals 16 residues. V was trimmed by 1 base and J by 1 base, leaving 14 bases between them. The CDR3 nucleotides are TGCGCCAGCAGCTTGATTGGTGTCGGGGGGAACACTGAAGCTTTCTTT. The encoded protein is CASSLIGVGGNTEAFF.

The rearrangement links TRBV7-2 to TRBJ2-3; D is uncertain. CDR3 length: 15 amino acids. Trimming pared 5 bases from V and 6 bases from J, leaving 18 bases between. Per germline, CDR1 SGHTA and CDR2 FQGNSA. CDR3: CASSPLALNGDTQYF. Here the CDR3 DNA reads TGTGCCAGCAGCCCTCTCGCCCTGAACGGGGATACGCAGTATTTT.

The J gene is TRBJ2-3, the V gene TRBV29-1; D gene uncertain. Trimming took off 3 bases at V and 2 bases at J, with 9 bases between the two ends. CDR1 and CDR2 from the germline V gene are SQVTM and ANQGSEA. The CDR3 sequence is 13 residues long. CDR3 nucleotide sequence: TGCAGCGTTGATTCGGCGTACACAGATACGCAGTATTTT. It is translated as CSVDSAYTDTQYF.

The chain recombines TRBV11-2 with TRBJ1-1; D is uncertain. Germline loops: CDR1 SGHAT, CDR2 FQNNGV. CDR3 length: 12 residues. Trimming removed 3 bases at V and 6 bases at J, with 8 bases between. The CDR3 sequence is CASSLRLSEAFF. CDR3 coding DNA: TGTGCCAGCAGCTTGAGATTGTCTGAAGCTTTCTTT.

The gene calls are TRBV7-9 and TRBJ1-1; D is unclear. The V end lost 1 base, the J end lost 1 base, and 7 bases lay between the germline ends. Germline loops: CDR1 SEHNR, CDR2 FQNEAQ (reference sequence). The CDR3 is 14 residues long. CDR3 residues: CASSLVVENTEAFF. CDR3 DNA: TGTGCCAGCAGCTTAGTCGTCGAGAACACTGAAGCTTTCTTT.